The present T cell receptor beta chain was sequenced within a study of glioma-infiltrating T cells after dendritic cell vaccination. Study-level background: Treatment, given 2003 to 2012, was autologous tumor lysate-pulsed dendritic cell vaccination.

On this clone: What it binds is not known.

From germline, CDR1 is WSHSY and CDR2 SAAADI. Trimming removed 3 bases from V and 8 bases from J; junction bases left unmatched: 9. This CDR3 comprises 15 residues. Whole-study findings and limits: Survival was not directly related to TCR clonality in these patients.

Assay used: immunoSEQ multiplex PCR; TCRdb lists only in-frame clones, some missing. The sample consists of more than 95,000 clones, around 80% of them appearing once. The sample's time point: after dendritic cell vaccination, including at tumor progression/relapse. Blood PBMC samples: pre-vaccination, two weeks post third vaccination, and at tumor progression. V usage is TRBV10-2 and J usage is TRBJ2-1, with TRBD1 matching 8 bases. The sample in question was blood, obtained after dendritic cell vaccination. The TCR originated in a human donor with glioblastoma. CDR3 region: CASSDRWTGSYEQFF. CDR3 sequence (DNA): TGCGCCAGCAGTGACCGGTGGACAGGGAGCTATGAGCAGTTCTTC.